This T cell receptor beta chain came from a study of PD-1 blockade in classical Hodgkin lymphoma. Every patient experienced relapse after autologous stem cell transplantation, and brentuximab vedotin exposure varied. CDR1 and CDR2 (germline): SGDLS, YYNGEE. The CDR3 runs 18 residues. V was pared by 0 bases and J by 2 bases, with 7 bases of the junction left unmatched. Clones were read by immunoSEQ multiplex PCR, and TCRdb kept only the in-frame ones, dropping some. The table records tens of thousands of clones, less than 80% of them present only once. This TCR came from a human donor with classical Hodgkin lymphoma. The genes are TRBV9 and TRBJ2-7, with 14 bases fitting TRBD2. Sequencing was performed on peripheral blood mononuclear cells (PBMCs), taken before the second cycle of nivolumab. CDR3 nucleotides: TGTGCCAGCAGCGTAGGTTGGACTAGCGGGGGGATCACCTACGAGCAGTACTTC. The encoded protein is CASSVGWTSGGITYEQYF.